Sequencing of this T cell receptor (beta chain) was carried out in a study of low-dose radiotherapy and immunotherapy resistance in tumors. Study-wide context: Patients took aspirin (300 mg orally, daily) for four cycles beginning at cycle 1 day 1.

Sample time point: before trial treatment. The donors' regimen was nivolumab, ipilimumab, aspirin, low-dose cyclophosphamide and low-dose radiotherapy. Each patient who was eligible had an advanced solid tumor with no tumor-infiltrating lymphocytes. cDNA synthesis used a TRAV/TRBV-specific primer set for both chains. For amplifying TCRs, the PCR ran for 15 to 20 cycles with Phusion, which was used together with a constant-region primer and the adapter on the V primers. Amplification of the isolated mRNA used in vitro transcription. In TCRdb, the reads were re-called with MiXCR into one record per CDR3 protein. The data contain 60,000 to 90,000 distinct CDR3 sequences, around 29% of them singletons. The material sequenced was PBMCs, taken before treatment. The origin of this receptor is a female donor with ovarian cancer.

The CDR3 is CAAGRDRDTDTQYF. The DNA for the CDR3 is TGTGCCGCAGGGAGGGACAGGGACACAGATACGCAGTATTTT. The chain combines TRBV2 with TRBJ2-3; 9 bases fit TRBD1. V lost 11 bases, J lost 2 bases, and 8 bases stayed unmatched. CDR3 length equals 14 residues. The germline V gene has CDR1 SNHLY and CDR2 FYNNEI.